Below are 18 T cell receptor beta chains sequenced from a single sample in a study of shared clonotypes between healthy human individuals. Assay: immunoSEQ multiplex PCR; the TCRdb copy retains only in-frame clones and omits some. The table lists about 2 million clones, 85% to 95% of them singletons. Specimen: naive CD4+ T cells sorted from blood. Subset of the sample: CD45RA+ positively selected. These receptors were obtained from a man aged 18 to 30 in good health.

The gene calls are TRBV10-3 and TRBJ2-7, with D hard to call. V lost 8 bases and J lost 3, with 11 bases in between. This CDR3 contains 12 residues. Germline CDR1 and CDR2: ENHRY and SYGVKD. The CDR3 region has the DNA TGTGCCATCGGTAGGTTTGACTACGAGCAGTACTTC. It encodes CAIGRFDYEQYF.

The CDR3 is CASSYHRTGSGYTF. CDR3 nucleotides: TGTGCCAGCAGTTACCATAGGACAGGGAGCGGCTACACCTTC. The V call is TRBV6-5, the J call TRBJ1-2; TRBD1 matches at 8 bases. Per the germline V gene, CDR1 is MNHEY and CDR2 is SVGAGI. This CDR3 has 14 residues. J was trimmed by 8 bases and V by 2 bases; bases with no gene match: 7.

The J gene is TRBJ2-7, the V gene TRBV18, with D perhaps assigned TRBD1 or TRBD2 (6 bases each). The CDR3 spans 17 residues. V dropped 3 bases and J dropped 3 bases, with 21 bases sitting between them. In germline, CDR1 is KGHSH, CDR2 LQKENI. The CDR3: CASSPERKQGLFYEQYF. DNA for the CDR3: TGTGCCAGCTCACCCGAGCGAAAACAGGGACTTTTCTACGAGCAGTACTTC. The full variable domain, its missing parts supplied by reference TRBV18 and TRBJ2-7, is NAGVMQNPRHLVRRRGQEARLRCSPMKGHSHVYWYRQLPEEGLKFMVYLQKENIIDESGMPKERFSAEFPKEGPSILRIQQVVRGDSAAYFCASSPERKQGLFYEQYFGPGTRLTVT.

V usage is TRBV4-1 and J usage is TRBJ1-4; TRBD1 matches 9 bases. The CDR3 runs to 16 residues. In germline, CDR1 is MGHRA, CDR2 YSYEKL. The ends lost 6 bases at V and 3 bases at J; junction bases unmatched: 8. Here the CDR3 reads CASSGTGNGANEKLFF. The CDR3 DNA is TGCGCCAGCAGTGGGACAGGGAATGGGGCTAATGAAAAACTGTTTTTT.

This clone was observed a handful of times. This sequence joins TRBV19 and TRBJ1-6; 10 bases are shared with TRBD1. Germline V gene data show CDR1 as LNHDA and CDR2 as SQIVND (reference sequence). Unmatched junction bases numbered 7, after V lost 5 bases and J lost 0 bases. This CDR3 spans 18 amino acids. The DNA for the CDR3 is TGTGCCAGTAGTTCAACGGGACAGGGGTTCTCCTATAATTCACCCCTCCACTTT. Its protein is CASSSTGQGFSYNSPLHF.

Comments on this clone: This clone may be a read error of a much larger clone one base away. V is TRBV5-1 and J is TRBJ2-5; 10 bases are shared with TRBD1. The CDR3 has 15 amino acids. Germline lookup yields CDR1 SGHRS and CDR2 YFSETQ. The CDR3 sequence is CASSSGTGAQETQHF. The CDR3, as DNA: TGCGCCAGCAGCTCCGGGACAGGGGCCCAAGAGACCCAGCACTTC.

In this sample, this clone turned up once. The chain uses TRBV9 and TRBJ2-5; 7 nucleotides agree with TRBD1. The CDR3 spans 15 residues. J lost 3 bases, V lost 5 bases, and 10 bases had no gene match. Germline loops: CDR1 SGDLS, CDR2 YYNGEE. The CDR3 loop is CASSLTSGTEETQYF. The CDR3 region has the DNA TGTGCCAGCAGTCTAACGTCCGGGACAGAAGAGACCCAGTACTTC.

The gene calls are TRBV5-1 and TRBJ2-5; no definite D call. The CDR3 has 13 amino acids. The germline V gene encodes CDR1 SGHRS and CDR2 YFSETQ. The ends were cut back, 3 bases at V and 3 bases at J, with 9 bases in the middle. The CDR3 is CASSSPAEETQYF. The CDR3 coding sequence is TGCGCCAGCAGCTCACCGGCGGAAGAGACCCAGTACTTC.

This clone was seen a handful of times. This chain joins TRBV10-3 and TRBJ1-5, with a weak D call TRBD1 (6 bases). Germline CDR1 reads ENHRY; CDR2 reads SYGVKD. Deletions cut 5 bases from V and 1 base from J, with 6 bases between. The CDR3 spans 13 residues. CDR3 coding DNA: TGTGCCATCAGTACAGGGAGCAATCAGCCCCAGCATTTT. Encoded protein: CAISTGSNQPQHF.

The chain uses TRBV10-3 and TRBJ1-2, with D unclear. The germline V gene has CDR1 ENHRY and CDR2 SYGVKD. This CDR3 is 17 amino acids long. Between the trimmed V and J ends, which lost 0 bases and 7 bases, there was a span of 21 bases. In DNA form, the CDR3 reads TGTGCCATCAGTGAGTCGAGCGCGGCCGGCGGAATGGTTGGCTACACCTTC. The encoded protein is CAISESSAAGGMVGYTF.

The V gene is TRBV29-1, the J gene TRBJ1-2; 10 nucleotides line up with TRBD1. Germline assignment: CDR1 SQVTM and CDR2 ANQGSEA. CDR3 size: 12 residues. V shed 6 bases and J 4 bases; nucleotides not matched to a gene: 2. The CDR3 here is CSVGDRGYGYTF. The CDR3 DNA follows: TGCAGCGTCGGGGACAGGGGCTATGGCTACACCTTC. Variable domain in full (rest from reference TRBV29-1 and TRBJ1-2): SAVISQKPSRDICQRGTSLTIQCQVDSQVTMMFWYRQQPGQSLTLIATANQGSEATYESGFVIDKFPISRPNLTFSTLTVSNMSPEDSSIYLCSVGDRGYGYTFGSGTRLTVV.

This chain links TRBV7-9 with TRBJ1-1; D is possibly TRBD1 (6 bases). From germline, CDR1 is SEHNR and CDR2 FQNEAQ (reference sequence). This CDR3 contains 15 residues. V was cut by 5 bases and J by 3 bases, with 16 bases left in between. The CDR3 coding sequence is TGTGCCAGCAGCGCCTCTGGGGGGCCGTACACTGAAGCTTTCTTT. Amino acid sequence: CASSASGGPYTEAFF.

This rearrangement joins TRBV5-1 to TRBJ2-1; tentative D call: TRBD1 (6 bases). The CDR3 extends over 12 amino acids. Germline CDR1 SGHRS, CDR2 YFSETQ. V shed 4 bases and J shed 8 bases, with 10 bases lying between them. The CDR3 reads CASSQGPDEQFF. In nucleotides, the CDR3 is TGCGCCAGCAGCCAGGGGCCGGATGAGCAGTTCTTC.

This rearrangement joins TRBV2 to TRBJ2-1, with a possible D match to TRBD1 (5 bases). Germline CDR1 is SNHLY and CDR2 is FYNNEI. CDR3 length: 13 residues. Trimming pared 8 bases from V and 4 bases from J, leaving 12 bases between. CDR3 protein: CASFQKGYNEQFF. CDR3 sequence (DNA): TGTGCCAGCTTCCAGAAGGGGTACAATGAGCAGTTCTTC.

For this clone: At the DNA level, this CDR3 is encoded by other sequences in the same sample as well. The chain carries TRBV6-6 and TRBJ2-3; unclear D gene. V shed 0 bases and J shed 0 bases, with 4 bases lying between them. CDR3 length equals 14 residues. Germline loops: CDR1 MNHNY, CDR2 SVGAGI (reference sequence). The CDR3 sequence: CASSYSTSTDTQYF. The CDR3 nucleotides are TGTGCCAGCAGTTACTCGACTAGCACAGATACGCAGTATTTT.

The CDR3 nucleotides read TGCAGCGTCGGTCCCGGGACGGCCAACTATGGCTACACCTTC. This translates into CSVGPGTANYGYTF. This rearrangement joins TRBV29-1 to TRBJ1-2; a weak D match, TRBD1 (5 bases). This CDR3 spans 14 amino acids. V gave up 6 bases and J gave up 2 bases, with 16 bases separating them. CDR1 SQVTM and CDR2 ANQGSEA come from the germline V gene.

The J gene is TRBJ1-2, the V gene TRBV4-1, with 7 bases that match TRBD1. This CDR3 spans 15 amino acids. The V segment lost 4 bases and the J segment 6 bases; nucleotides outside the gene matches: 11. In germline, CDR1 is MGHRA, CDR2 YSYEKL. The CDR3 spells CASSREKTGRDGYTF. For the CDR3, the DNA is TGCGCCAGCAGCCGCGAGAAGACAGGGAGAGATGGCTACACCTTC.

The chain employs TRBV7-2 and TRBJ2-1; 14 positions match TRBD2. Germline V gives CDR1 SGHTA, CDR2 FQGNSA. The junction had 5 bases not matched to a gene; V was cut back by 6 bases and J by 7 bases. CDR3 length: 15 residues. Here the CDR3 DNA reads TGTGCCAGCAGGCTGGGACTAGCGGGGGAAAATGAGCAGTTCTTC. As protein: CASRLGLAGENEQFF. The whole variable domain, remainder taken from reference TRBV7-2 and TRBJ2-1, is GAGVSQSPSNKVTEKGKDVELRCDPISGHTALYWYRQSLGQGLEFLIYFQGNSAPDKSGLPSDRFSAERTGGSVSTLTIQRTQQEDSAVYLCASRLGLAGENEQFFGPGTRLTVL.